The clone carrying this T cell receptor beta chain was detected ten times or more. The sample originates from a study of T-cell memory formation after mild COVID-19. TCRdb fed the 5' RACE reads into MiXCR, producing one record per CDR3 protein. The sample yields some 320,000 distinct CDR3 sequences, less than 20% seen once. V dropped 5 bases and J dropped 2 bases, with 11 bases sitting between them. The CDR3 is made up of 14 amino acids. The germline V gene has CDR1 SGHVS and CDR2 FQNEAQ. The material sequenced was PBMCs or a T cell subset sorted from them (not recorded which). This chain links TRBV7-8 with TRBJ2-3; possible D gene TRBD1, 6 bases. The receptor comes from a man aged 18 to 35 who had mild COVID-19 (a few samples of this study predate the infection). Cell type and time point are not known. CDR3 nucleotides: TGTGCCAGCAGCCCGGGACAACTCACAGATACGCAGTATTTT. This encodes CASSPGQLTDTQYF.